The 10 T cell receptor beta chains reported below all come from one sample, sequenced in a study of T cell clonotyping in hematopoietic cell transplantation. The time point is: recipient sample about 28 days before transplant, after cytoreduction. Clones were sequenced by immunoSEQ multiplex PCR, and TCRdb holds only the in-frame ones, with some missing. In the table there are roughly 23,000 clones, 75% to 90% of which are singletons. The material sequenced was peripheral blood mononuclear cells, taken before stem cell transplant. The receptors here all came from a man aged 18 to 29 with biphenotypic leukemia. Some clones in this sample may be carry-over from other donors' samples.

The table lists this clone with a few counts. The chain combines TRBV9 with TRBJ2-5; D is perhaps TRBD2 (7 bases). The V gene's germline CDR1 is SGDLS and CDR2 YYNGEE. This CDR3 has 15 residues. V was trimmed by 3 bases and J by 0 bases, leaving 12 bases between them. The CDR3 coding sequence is TGTGCCAGCAGCGAGGGGGGGAGGTACCAAGAGACCCAGTACTTC. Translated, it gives CASSEGGRYQETQYF.

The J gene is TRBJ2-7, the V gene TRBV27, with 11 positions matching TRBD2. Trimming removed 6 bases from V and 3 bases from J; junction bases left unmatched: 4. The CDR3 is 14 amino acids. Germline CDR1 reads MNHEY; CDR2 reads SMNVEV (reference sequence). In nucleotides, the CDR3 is TGTGCCAGCAGGCTACTAGCGGGAGACTACGAGCAGTACTTC. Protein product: CASRLLAGDYEQYF.

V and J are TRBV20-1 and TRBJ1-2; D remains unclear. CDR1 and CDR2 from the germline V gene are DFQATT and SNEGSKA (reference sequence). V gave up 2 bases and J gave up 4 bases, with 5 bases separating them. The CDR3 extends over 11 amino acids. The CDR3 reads CSARMGYGYTF. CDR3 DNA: TGCAGTGCTAGAATGGGCTATGGCTACACCTTC.

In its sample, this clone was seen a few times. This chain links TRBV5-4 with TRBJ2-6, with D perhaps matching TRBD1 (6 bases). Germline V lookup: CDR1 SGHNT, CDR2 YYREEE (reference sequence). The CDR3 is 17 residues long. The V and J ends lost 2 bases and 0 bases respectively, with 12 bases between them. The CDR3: CASSFGDTSSGANVLTF. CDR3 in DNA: TGTGCCAGCAGCTTCGGGGACACCAGCTCTGGGGCCAACGTCCTGACTTTC.

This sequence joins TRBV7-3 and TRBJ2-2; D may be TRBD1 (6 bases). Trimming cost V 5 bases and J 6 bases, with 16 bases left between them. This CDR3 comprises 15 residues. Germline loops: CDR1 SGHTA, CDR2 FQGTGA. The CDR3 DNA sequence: TGTGCCAGCAGCACCACAGGGTCGGGTGCCGGGGAGCTGTTTTTT. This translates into CASSTTGSGAGELFF.

The CDR3 reads CASSLRVNNEKLFF. The CDR3 DNA reads TGTGCCAGCAGCTTGCGGGTCAATAATGAAAAACTGTTTTTT. V and J are TRBV5-8 and TRBJ1-4; D is uncertain. The V end was cut by 1 base, the J end by 4 bases, with 8 bases between. The germline V gene has CDR1 SGHTS and CDR2 YDEGEE. The CDR3 is 14 amino acids.

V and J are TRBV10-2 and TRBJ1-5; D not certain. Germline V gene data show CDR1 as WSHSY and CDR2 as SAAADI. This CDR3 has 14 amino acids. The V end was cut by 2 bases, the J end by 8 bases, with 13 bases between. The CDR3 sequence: CASSEMRAREPQHF. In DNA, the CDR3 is TGCGCCAGCAGTGAGATGAGGGCTCGGGAGCCCCAGCATTTT.

The CDR3 is CASSSGGEALNTEAFF. The CDR3 DNA sequence: TGTGCCAGCAGTTCAGGGGGCGAGGCTTTGAACACTGAAGCTTTCTTT. V usage is TRBV6-5 and J usage is TRBJ1-1; 8 positions match TRBD1. The CDR3 consists of 16 residues. J was trimmed by 0 bases and V by 4 bases; bases with no gene match: 7. The germline V gene encodes CDR1 MNHEY and CDR2 SVGAGI.

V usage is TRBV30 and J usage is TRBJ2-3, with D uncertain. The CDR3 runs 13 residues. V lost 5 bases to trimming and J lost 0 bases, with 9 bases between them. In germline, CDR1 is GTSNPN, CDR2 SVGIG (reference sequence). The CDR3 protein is CAWGLHSTDTQYF. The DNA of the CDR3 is TGTGCCTGGGGCCTGCATAGCACAGATACGCAGTATTTT.

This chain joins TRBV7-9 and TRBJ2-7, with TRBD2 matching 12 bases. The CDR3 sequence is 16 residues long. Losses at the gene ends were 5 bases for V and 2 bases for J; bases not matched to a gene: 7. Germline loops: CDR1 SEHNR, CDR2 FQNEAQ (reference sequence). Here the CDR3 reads CASSRRSSGGAYEQYF. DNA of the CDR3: TGTGCCAGCAGCCGTAGGTCTAGCGGGGGGGCCTACGAGCAGTACTTC.